Shown below are 5 T cell receptor beta chains from a single sample sequenced in a study of blood T cell repertoires in COVID-19. Produced via immunoSEQ multiplex PCR; TCRdb's table is partial and in-frame only. The sample has 200,000 to 300,000 clones, around four fifths seen once. Material: peripheral blood. The source of these receptors is an older woman with active or convalescent COVID-19.

This clone was counted a single time. This chain links TRBV30 with TRBJ2-7; D is unclear. The germline gives CDR1 GTSNPN, CDR2 SVGIG (reference sequence). This CDR3 comprises 12 residues. The V end was cut by 2 bases, the J end by 4 bases, with 9 bases between. The CDR3 region has the DNA TGTGCCTGGAGTTCGTCCGGGTACGAGCAGTACTTC. It codes for CAWSSSGYEQYF.

The chain links TRBV7-9 to TRBJ2-1, with D perhaps TRBD1 (6 bases). Germline CDR1 and CDR2: SEHNR and FQNEAQ (reference sequence). V lost 1 base and J 9 bases, leaving 7 bases between the germline ends. This CDR3 spans 12 amino acids. The CDR3 sequence: CASSLGGREQFF. The CDR3 nucleotides read TGTGCCAGCAGCTTAGGGGGGCGTGAGCAGTTCTTC. Combining the CDR3 with reference TRBV7-9 and TRBJ2-1 gives the whole variable domain DTGVSQNPRHKITKRGQNVTFRCDPISEHNRLYWYRQTLGQGPEFLTYFQNEAQLEKSRLLSDRFSAERPKGSFSTLEIQRTEQGDSAMYLCASSLGGREQFFGPGTRLTVL.

This chain uses TRBV5-4 with TRBJ1-4; TRBD1 aligns across 9 bases. The CDR3 spans 17 residues. Per germline, CDR1 SGHNT and CDR2 YYREEE (reference sequence). V lost 4 bases, J lost 2 bases, and 9 bases stayed unmatched. The CDR3 protein is CASSPGQGPKTNEKLFF. CDR3 nucleotides: TGTGCCAGCAGCCCGGGACAGGGTCCGAAGACTAATGAAAAACTGTTTTTT.

V is TRBV7-9 and J is TRBJ2-2; 8 bases align to TRBD2. CDR3 length: 16 amino acids. V was pared by 5 bases and J by 3 bases, with 8 bases of the junction left unmatched. Germline-derived CDR1 and CDR2 are SEHNR and FQNEAQ (reference sequence). In DNA, the CDR3 is TGTGCCAGCAGCCAATTAGCGGGACGGTACACCGGGGAGCTGTTTTTT. This sequence encodes CASSQLAGRYTGELFF.

The rearrangement links TRBV18 to TRBJ2-3, with 8 positions matching TRBD2. Trimming at V came to 2 bases and at J to 1 base, leaving 2 bases not matched to a gene. The CDR3 loop spans 15 amino acids. Germline lookup yields CDR1 KGHSH and CDR2 LQKENI. The CDR3 nucleotides are TGTGCCAGCTCACCATTTAGCGGGGGCACAGATACGCAGTATTTT. Its protein product is CASSPFSGGTDTQYF.